The present entry profiles one T cell receptor beta chain with its context. This clonotype was observed a few times. What antigen it recognizes has not been identified. Per-base quality was not reported, and no clone a single base away is much larger than it. The data stem from a study of blood T cells in healthy people across ages (dated by TCRdb to between 2014 and 2016). Regarding the study in general: In model experiments, template switching captured roughly one uniquely barcoded TCR beta cDNA molecule for every two T cells. To track age-related changes in TCR beta repertoire diversity, the study relied on deep sequencing normalized with unique cDNA molecular identifiers. Four age groups were formed from the donors: young (average roughly 15 years), middle-aged (around 37), aged (roughly 58) and long-lived (approximately 78). The study analyzed two additional independent replicas of 1 million unique cDNA reads from the same blood draw for two donors, one aged 18 to 30 and one aged 80 or older.

Systemically healthy Caucasian individuals from Russia, 35 to 50 in total and aged about 6 to 95 years, were included as donors. Around 9.9 milliliters of peripheral blood were collected from each donor into EDTA-treated Vacutainer tubes. PBMCs were isolated by Ficoll-Paque density-gradient centrifugation, with at least 6 million obtained per sample. Trizol reagent was used to extract total RNA from PBMCs, with at least 5.5 micrograms per sample. For every donor, an aliquot of PBMCs went through flow cytometry to measure the percentages of naive CD45RAhigh/CD27high T cells. From the cysteine up to the phenylalanine, the CDR3 has a length of 14 residues. Only the CDR3 portion is preserved as DNA: 42 bases, with reading frame beginning at the first base. CDR1 and CDR2 are drawn from the germline V gene: SNHLY, FYNNEI. V sheds 7 bases and J sheds 3 bases, leaving 13 bases between their ends. Receptor amplification or capture employed 5' RACE. Sequencing was carried out with an Illumina HiSeq 2500. The second PCR ran for about 6 to 12 cycles and used a J-beta primer mix along with a sample-barcoded 5' primer. A template-switch 5' adaptor carrying 12 random nucleotides introduced a unique molecular identifier onto each TCR beta cDNA molecule. Each sample yielded at least 3 million CDR3-containing paired-end reads. First-strand cDNA was synthesized from all RNA with the Mint cDNA synthesis kit, primed by a TRBC-specific oligonucleotide. All cDNA was treated with uracil-DNA glycosylase and then went through a first 18-cycle PCR with the universal primers M1SS and BC2_uni_R. The authors' analysis ran thus. Normalization of each sample was performed by random selection of 1 million high-quality reads, each carrying a distinct molecular identifier. Instead of being binned into consensus sequences, reads that shared molecular identifiers were thrown out. CDR3 identification, clonotype clustering and error correction used MiTCR with a Q25 quality threshold and the strictest error-elimination algorithm. Lower-bound total TCR beta diversity was estimated with a nonparametric unseen species model using Euler transformation. TCRdb redid the processing of the public reads, applying fastp at Q25 and MiXCR, and retained in-frame beta chains. Each CDR3 protein appears once, grouped with its most common genes and DNA. TCRdb, not the original authors, processed these V and J calls. The sample profile shows about 760,000 distinct CDR3 sequences; just under 25% of them were found once. The ten largest account for more than 8.5% of the sample.

Here is what the overall study found, with its caveats: Total diversity estimates from one million sequenced T cells were considered lower bounds and underestimates. Bulk unsorted PBMC profiling prevented conclusive comparison of naive and antigen-experienced compartments. A strong correlation was found between observed TCR beta diversity and the percentage of naive T cells measured by flow cytometry. Compared with the aged group, the long-lived group had more naive CD4+ T cells, fewer expanded clones and increased TCR diversity, a pattern suggesting age selection. Observed TCR beta diversity per million T cells fell roughly linearly with age, and a significant reduction was already apparent by age about 36. Because the CMV infection status of the donors was unknown, age-related changes in expanded clonotypes may potentially have been confounded.

The sample was also reused in another study, on T cells of mothers and their children. As noted in the second study: Nine systemically healthy Caucasian individuals served as donors, namely three mothers together with their six children. cDNA synthesis consumed the entire amount of extracted RNA, loaded at approximately 1.6 ug RNA in each 15 ul reaction. In the second PCR, the M1S primer added sample barcodes and 2-4 random nucleotides. More than 8 million TCR beta CDR3 reads were obtained from each mother, and roughly 3.1 million reads were obtained from each child. TCR recombination output is similarly shaped by thymic selection in related and unrelated pairs, with a minor effect exerted by inherited differences. Normalized repertoire overlap in related mother-child pairs was always slightly higher than in unrelated mother-child pairs, but the difference was never significant. Persistent microchimeric T cell clones were not detected, at a sensitivity of 85 to 100 clones per million clonotypes. The study used deep NGS to compare TCR beta repertoires of mothers and children, seeking features distinguishing related mother-child pairs from unrelated individuals. On average, the children were roughly 10 +/- 4 years old, while the mothers were approximately 41 +/- 4 years old. After adapters were ligated using NEBNext reagents, the libraries underwent 100+100 nt paired-end sequencing on an Illumina HiSeq 2000. To prevent cross-contamination, the mother and child libraries were prepared one month apart and sequenced in separate runs. For each donor, somewhere between roughly 500,000 and 2,100,000 distinct TCR beta clonotypes were identified. Naive TCR beta clonotypes were estimated from low-frequency clonotypes matched to each donor's FACS-determined naive share, without sorting.

This receptor was obtained from a boy younger than 18 in good health. The sequence is built from TRBV2 and TRBJ2-1, with the D gene not confidently named. Sequences were obtained from blood. Here the CDR3 is given as CASTLQELYNEQFF. Read as DNA, the sequence is TGTGCCAGCACCTTACAAGAACTCTACAATGAGCAGTTCTTC.